Each of the 24 T cell receptor beta chains below was sequenced from the same sample in a study of blood T cell repertoires in COVID-19. Sequenced by immunoSEQ multiplex PCR; TCRdb stores in-frame clones only, minus some. The repertoire holds over 110,000 clones, with 75% to 85% as singletons. Sequencing was performed on peripheral blood. These receptors were collected from a man aged 65 to 79 who had recovered from COVID-19.

V is TRBV5-4 and J is TRBJ2-1; TRBD2 agrees at 7 bases. Germline CDR1 is SGHNT and CDR2 is YYREEE (reference sequence). The CDR3 has 13 residues. Germline trimming cut 6 bases from V and 3 bases from J; bases unmatched to any gene: 3. CDR3 loop: CASTGTNYNEQFF. As DNA, the CDR3 is TGTGCCAGCACCGGGACTAACTACAATGAGCAGTTCTTC.

This clone has only a few counts. This rearrangement joins TRBV5-5 to TRBJ2-3; D unclear. The CDR3 length is 12 residues. Trimming took 4 bases from V and 6 from J, leaving 9 bases between them. Germline CDR1 is SGHKS and CDR2 is YYEKEE (reference sequence). The chain's CDR3 is CASSQTMDTQYF. The CDR3 DNA reads as TGTGCCAGCAGCCAAACTATGGATACGCAGTATTTT.

The rearrangement joins TRBV23-1 to TRBJ2-5; weak D call: TRBD2 (6 bases). TRBV23-1 is flagged as an ORF with uncertain function. Trimming cost V 4 bases and J 0 bases, with 9 bases left between them. The CDR3 covers 14 residues. CDR3 protein: CASSPRDYQETQYF. The CDR3 bases are TGCGCCAGCAGTCCCAGGGACTACCAAGAGACCCAGTACTTC.

The CDR3 loop reads CASAGTGSREQYF. For the CDR3, the DNA is TGTGCCAGTGCCGGGACAGGGTCTCGAGAGCAGTACTTC. The rearrangement links TRBV19 to TRBJ2-7, with 9 bases identical to TRBD1. CDR1 is LNHDA and CDR2 is SQIVND in the germline V gene (reference sequence). The trim removed 8 bases at V and 7 bases at J, leaving 9 bases unmatched. The CDR3 extends over 13 amino acids.

A note on this clone: One base away lies a much larger clone, so this may be a sequencing read error. This rearrangement joins TRBV6-2 or TRBV6-3 to TRBJ2-5; 8 bases fit TRBD1. The CDR3 consists of 13 residues. Per the germline V gene, CDR1 is MNHEY and CDR2 is SVGEGT. V gave up 6 bases and J gave up 5 bases; unmatched junction bases: 5. The CDR3 bases are TGTGCCAGCAGCCCGACAGGGGTTGAGACCCAGTACTTC. Residues: CASSPTGVETQYF.

The chain employs TRBV11-2 and TRBJ2-7; D perhaps matches TRBD1 (6 bases). This CDR3 is 12 amino acids long. CDR1 is SGHAT and CDR2 is FQNNGV in the germline V gene. V was shortened by 3 bases and J by 6 bases, with 9 bases between the two germline ends. The CDR3, as DNA: TGTGCCAGCAGCTTTGGGACATCCGAGCAGTACTTC. Translation gives CASSFGTSEQYF.

The genes are TRBV13 and TRBJ2-3; TRBD2 is a possible D gene (6 bases). Germline loops: CDR1 PRHDT, CDR2 FYEKMQ (reference sequence). V lost 3 bases, J lost 7 bases, and 26 bases lay in between. This CDR3 is 18 amino acids long. CDR3 loop: CASSFETDPGLGKYTQYF. CDR3 nucleotide sequence: TGTGCCAGCAGCTTCGAAACTGACCCGGGACTGGGCAAATATACGCAGTATTTT.

The CDR3 spells CASSQAPSGRSTDTQYF. The DNA of the CDR3 is TGCGCCAGCAGCCAAGCTCCTAGCGGGAGAAGCACAGATACGCAGTATTTT. The rearrangement links TRBV4-1 to TRBJ2-3; TRBD2 agrees at 10 bases. Germline CDR1 reads MGHRA; CDR2 reads YSYEKL. This CDR3 region has 17 residues. After removal of 1 base from V and 0 bases from J, the junction contained 4 bases not matched to a gene.

The V and J genes are TRBV15 and TRBJ2-7; D uncertain. Germline lookup yields CDR1 LNHNV and CDR2 YYDKDF (reference sequence). This CDR3 is built from 13 residues. The V and J ends lost 3 bases and 1 base respectively, with 7 bases between them. CDR3 in amino acids: CATSSEESYEQYF. The CDR3 nucleotides are TGTGCCACCAGCAGCGAGGAGTCCTACGAGCAGTACTTC.

The sample holds many counts of this clone. This chain joins TRBV29-1 and TRBJ2-7; TRBD1 agrees at 8 bases. Losses at the gene ends were 3 bases for V and 8 bases for J; bases not matched to a gene: 15. CDR1 and CDR2 from the germline V gene are SQVTM and ANQGSEA. CDR3 length: 15 residues. Here the CDR3 reads CSVELVGGQALKQYF. DNA for the CDR3: TGCAGCGTTGAGTTAGTAGGGGGACAGGCTCTGAAGCAGTACTTC.

The V gene is TRBV7-8, the J gene TRBJ1-4, with 7 positions matching TRBD1. The CDR3 runs to 16 residues. Trimming at V came to 2 bases and at J to 8 bases, leaving 11 bases not matched to a gene. From germline, CDR1 is SGHVS and CDR2 FQNEAQ. CDR3 in amino acids: CASSLFMRQGREKLFF. CDR3 DNA: TGTGCCAGCAGCTTATTTATGAGACAGGGTCGGGAAAAACTGTTTTTT.

This clone was recorded at least ten times. The genes are TRBV7-9 and TRBJ1-1, with 7 bases that match TRBD1. Germline CDR1 reads SEHNR; CDR2 reads FQNEAQ (reference sequence). V dropped 4 bases and J dropped 6; count of bases not matched to a gene: 11. CDR3 length: 15 amino acids. The CDR3 loop is CASSSGAGGMSEAFF. The CDR3 DNA reads as TGTGCCAGCAGCTCGGGGGCAGGGGGAATGTCTGAAGCTTTCTTT.

V usage is TRBV29-1 and J usage is TRBJ2-7; a possible D gene is TRBD2 (5 bases). V lost 6 bases and J lost 0, with 15 bases in between. The CDR3 contains 14 residues. Germline V lookup: CDR1 SQVTM, CDR2 ANQGSEA. The DNA for the CDR3 is TGCAGCGTCGAGACCTTAGGGAGCTCCTACGAGCAGTACTTC. Translated, it gives CSVETLGSSYEQYF.

CDR3 sequence: CASSPKGRGLNNEQFF. The CDR3 DNA sequence: TGTGCCAGCTCACCAAAAGGCAGGGGGCTAAACAATGAGCAGTTCTTC. The chain has TRBV18 and TRBJ2-1, with TRBD1 matching 8 bases. Trimming cost V 2 bases and J 5 bases; bases outside gene matches: 8. This CDR3 contains 16 residues. The germline gives CDR1 KGHSH, CDR2 LQKENI.

The V call is TRBV24-1, the J call TRBJ2-1; 10 bases are shared with TRBD1. In germline, CDR1 is KGHDR, CDR2 SFDVKD. The CDR3 spans 16 residues. Trimming removed 4 bases from V and 8 bases from J; junction bases left unmatched: 10. CDR3 DNA sequence: TGTGCCACCAGTGACTCCCGGGACAGGGGTCGGGATGAGCAGTTCTTC. It specifies CATSDSRDRGRDEQFF.

The CDR3 bases are TGTGCCAGCAGCCATCAAACAGGGGTCGCTGCCTACAATGAGCAGTTCTTC. This encodes CASSHQTGVAAYNEQFF. V usage is TRBV3-1 (or the pseudogene TRBV3-2) and J usage is TRBJ2-1; 7 bases are shared with TRBD1. The CDR3 sequence is 17 residues long. V shed 3 bases, J shed 2 bases, and the junction held 10 bases outside the gene matches. CDR1 is LGHDT, CDR2 YNNKEL, per germline (reference sequence).

The chain carries TRBV6-7 and TRBJ2-7; 9 bases are a match to TRBD1. TRBV6-7 is an ORF, with its function uncertain. V lost 2 bases, J lost 3 bases, and 5 bases stayed unmatched. The CDR3 loop spans 15 amino acids. The CDR3 sequence: CASSYHRDRDYEQYF. The CDR3 DNA is TGTGCCAGCAGTTACCATCGGGACAGGGACTACGAGCAGTACTTC.

The rearrangement uses TRBV4-1 and TRBJ1-6; 9 nucleotides match TRBD1. The junction had 7 bases not matched to a gene; V was cut back by 0 bases and J by 7 bases. CDR1 and CDR2 (germline): MGHRA, YSYEKL. The CDR3 runs to 17 residues. The CDR3 is CASSQDPGQGRNSPLHF. The CDR3 DNA sequence: TGCGCCAGCAGCCAAGATCCCGGACAGGGGAGAAATTCACCCCTCCACTTT.

The V gene is TRBV11-2, the J gene TRBJ2-7; tentative D call: TRBD2 (5 bases). Germline V gene data show CDR1 as SGHAT and CDR2 as FQNNGV. V was trimmed by 4 bases and J by 0 bases, leaving 10 bases between them. The CDR3 sequence is 14 residues long. The CDR3 protein is CASSSGLDSYEQYF. The CDR3 DNA follows: TGTGCCAGCAGCTCCGGACTCGACTCCTACGAGCAGTACTTC. The whole variable domain, remainder taken from reference TRBV11-2 and TRBJ2-7, is EAGVAQSPRYKIIEKRQSVAFWCNPISGHATLYWYQQILGQGPKLLIQFQNNGVVDDSQLPKDRFSAERLKGVDSTLKIQPAKLEDSAVYLCASSSGLDSYEQYFGPGTRLTVT.

This clone was counted once. The rearrangement joins TRBV5-4 to TRBJ1-1, with a tentative D call TRBD1 (6 bases). This CDR3 has 17 amino acids. Germline-derived CDR1 and CDR2 are SGHNT and YYREEE (reference sequence). V dropped 0 bases and J dropped 5 bases, with 20 bases sitting between them. In DNA, the CDR3 is TGTGCCAGCAGCTTGGAAAGATATGGCAGGGGTGAAACTGAAGCTTTCTTT. Encoded protein: CASSLERYGRGETEAFF.

The chain carries TRBV6-2 or TRBV6-3 and TRBJ1-5; tentatively, D is TRBD1 (5 bases). V gave up 2 bases and J gave up 9 bases, with 8 bases separating them. CDR3 length: 12 amino acids. Germline V gene data show CDR1 as MNHEY and CDR2 as SVGEGT. CDR3 sequence reads: CASSYGGTPQHF. In DNA form, the CDR3 reads TGTGCCAGCAGTTACGGGGGGACGCCCCAGCATTTT.

A few counts support this clone. The rearrangement uses TRBV28 and TRBJ2-1, with TRBD1 identical over 7 bases. This CDR3 is built from 17 residues. In germline, CDR1 is MDHEN, CDR2 SYDVKM. After removal of 3 bases from V and 0 bases from J, the junction contained 8 bases not matched to a gene. The CDR3 protein is CASSFPVTGSSYNEQFF. CDR3 bases: TGTGCCAGCAGTTTCCCGGTGACAGGGAGCTCCTACAATGAGCAGTTCTTC. The whole variable domain, filled in from reference TRBV28 and TRBJ2-1, reads DVKVTQSSRYLVKRTGEKVFLECVQDMDHENMFWYRQDPGLGLRLIYFSYDVKMKEKGDIPEGYSVSREKKERFSLILESASTNQTSMYLCASSFPVTGSSYNEQFFGPGTRLTVL.

The chain links TRBV30 to TRBJ1-3, with D perhaps matching TRBD1 (5 bases). V was trimmed by 2 bases and J by 0 bases, leaving 14 bases between them. Looked up from germline, CDR1 is GTSNPN and CDR2 is SVGIG (reference sequence). The CDR3 sequence is 16 residues long. The CDR3 DNA is TGTGCCTGGAGTCAGGGTCAGCTAAGCTCTGGAAACACCATATATTTT. It yields the protein CAWSQGQLSSGNTIYF.

CDR3 amino acids: CASSLDKSAEAFF. The CDR3 DNA follows: TGCGCCAGCAGCTTGGATAAGAGCGCTGAAGCTTTCTTT. The chain joins TRBV5-1 to TRBJ1-1; unclear D gene. CDR3 size: 13 residues. In germline, CDR1 is SGHRS, CDR2 YFSETQ. Trimming shortened V by 0 bases and J by 6 bases, and 9 bases separated the two germline ends. Full variable domain (outside the CDR3, taken from reference TRBV5-1 and TRBJ1-1): KAGVTQTPRYLIKTRGQQVTLSCSPISGHRSVSWYQQTPGQGLQFLFEYFSETQRNKGNFPGRFSGRQFSNSRSEMNVSTLELGDSALYLCASSLDKSAEAFFGQGTRLTVV.